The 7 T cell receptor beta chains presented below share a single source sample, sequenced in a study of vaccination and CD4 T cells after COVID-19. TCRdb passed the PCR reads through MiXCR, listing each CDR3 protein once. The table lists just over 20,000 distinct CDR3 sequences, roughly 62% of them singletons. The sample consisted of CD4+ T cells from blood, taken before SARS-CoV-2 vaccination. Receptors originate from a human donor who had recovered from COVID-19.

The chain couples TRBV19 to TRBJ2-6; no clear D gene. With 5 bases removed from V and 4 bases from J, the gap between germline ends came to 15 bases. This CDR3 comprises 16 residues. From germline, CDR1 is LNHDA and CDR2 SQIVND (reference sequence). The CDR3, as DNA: TGTGCCAGTAGTCCCACCTACACTCCCGGGGCCAACGTCCTGACTTTC. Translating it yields CASSPTYTPGANVLTF.

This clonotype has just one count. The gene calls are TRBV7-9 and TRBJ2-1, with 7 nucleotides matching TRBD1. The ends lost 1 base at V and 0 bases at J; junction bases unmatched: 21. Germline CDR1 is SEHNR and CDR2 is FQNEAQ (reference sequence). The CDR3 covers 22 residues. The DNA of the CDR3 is TGTGCCAGCAGCTTAGTAGGGGGAGTAGACAGGGTTTGGATTAGCTCCTACAATGAGCAGTTCTTC. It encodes CASSLVGGVDRVWISSYNEQFF.

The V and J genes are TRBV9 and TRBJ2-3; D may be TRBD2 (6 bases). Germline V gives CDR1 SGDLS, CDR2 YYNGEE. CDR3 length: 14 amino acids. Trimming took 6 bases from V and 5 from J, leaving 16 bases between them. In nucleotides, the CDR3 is TGTGCCAGCACCGAAGAGGGACTTGTAGATACGCAGTATTTT. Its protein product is CASTEEGLVDTQYF. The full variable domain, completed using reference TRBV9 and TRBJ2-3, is DSGVTQTPKHLITATGQRVTLRCSPRSGDLSVYWYQQSLDQGLQFLIQYYNGEERAKGNILERFSAQQFPDLHSELNLSSLELGDSALYFCASTEEGLVDTQYFGPGTRLTVL.

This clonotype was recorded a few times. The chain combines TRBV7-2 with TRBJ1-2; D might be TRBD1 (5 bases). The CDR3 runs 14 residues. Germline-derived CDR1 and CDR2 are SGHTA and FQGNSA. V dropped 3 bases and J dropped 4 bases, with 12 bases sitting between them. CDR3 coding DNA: TGTGCCAGCAGCTTCCAGGGCTCGTCCTATGGCTACACCTTC. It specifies CASSFQGSSYGYTF.

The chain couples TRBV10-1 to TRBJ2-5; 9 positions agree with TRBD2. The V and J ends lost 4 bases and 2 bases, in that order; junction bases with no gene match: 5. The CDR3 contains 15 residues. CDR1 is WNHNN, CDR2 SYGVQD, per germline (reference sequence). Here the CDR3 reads CASSGSGRSQETQYF. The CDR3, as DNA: TGCGCCAGCAGTGGTAGCGGGAGAAGTCAAGAGACCCAGTACTTC.

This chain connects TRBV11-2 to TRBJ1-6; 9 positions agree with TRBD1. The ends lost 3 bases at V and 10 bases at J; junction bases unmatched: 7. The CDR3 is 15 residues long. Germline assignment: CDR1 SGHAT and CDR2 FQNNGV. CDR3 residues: CASSLLGTGQSPLHF. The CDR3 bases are TGTGCCAGCAGCTTGCTCGGGACAGGGCAATCACCCCTCCACTTT.

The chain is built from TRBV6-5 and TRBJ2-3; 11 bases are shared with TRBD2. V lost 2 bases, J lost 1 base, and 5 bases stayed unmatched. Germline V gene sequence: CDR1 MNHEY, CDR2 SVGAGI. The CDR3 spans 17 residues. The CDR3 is CASSYDGTSGRTDTQYF. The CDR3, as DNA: TGTGCCAGCAGTTACGACGGGACTAGCGGACGCACAGATACGCAGTATTTT.